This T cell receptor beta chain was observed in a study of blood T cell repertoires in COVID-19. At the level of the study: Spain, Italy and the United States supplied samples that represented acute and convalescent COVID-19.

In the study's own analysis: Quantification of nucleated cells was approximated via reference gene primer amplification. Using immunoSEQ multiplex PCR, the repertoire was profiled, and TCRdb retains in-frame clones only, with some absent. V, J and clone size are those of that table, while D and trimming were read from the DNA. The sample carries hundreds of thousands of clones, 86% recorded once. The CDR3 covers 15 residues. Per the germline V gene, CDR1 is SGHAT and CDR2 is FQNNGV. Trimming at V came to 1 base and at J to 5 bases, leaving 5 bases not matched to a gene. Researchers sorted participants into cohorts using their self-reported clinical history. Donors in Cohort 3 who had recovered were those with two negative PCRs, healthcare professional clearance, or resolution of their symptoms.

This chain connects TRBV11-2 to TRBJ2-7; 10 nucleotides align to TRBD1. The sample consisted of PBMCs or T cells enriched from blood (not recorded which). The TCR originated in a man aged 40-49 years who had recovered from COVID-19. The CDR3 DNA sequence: TGTGCCAGCAGCTTAGCGGGACAGGGGAATAACGAGCAGTACTTC. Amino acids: CASSLAGQGNNEQYF.